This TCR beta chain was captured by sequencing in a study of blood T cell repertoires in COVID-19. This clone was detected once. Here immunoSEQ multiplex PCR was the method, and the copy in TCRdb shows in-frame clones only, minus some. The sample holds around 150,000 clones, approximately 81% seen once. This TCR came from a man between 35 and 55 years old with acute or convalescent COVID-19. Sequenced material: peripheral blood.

The CDR3 here is CASSIGREQSRDTQYF. The CDR3 nucleotides read TGTGCCAGTAGTATAGGGAGAGAGCAGAGCCGCGATACGCAGTATTTT. The chain employs TRBV19 and TRBJ2-3, with D hard to call. There are 16 residues in the CDR3. Germline assignment: CDR1 LNHDA and CDR2 SQIVND (reference sequence). V was shortened by 1 base and J by 6 bases, with 17 bases between the two germline ends.